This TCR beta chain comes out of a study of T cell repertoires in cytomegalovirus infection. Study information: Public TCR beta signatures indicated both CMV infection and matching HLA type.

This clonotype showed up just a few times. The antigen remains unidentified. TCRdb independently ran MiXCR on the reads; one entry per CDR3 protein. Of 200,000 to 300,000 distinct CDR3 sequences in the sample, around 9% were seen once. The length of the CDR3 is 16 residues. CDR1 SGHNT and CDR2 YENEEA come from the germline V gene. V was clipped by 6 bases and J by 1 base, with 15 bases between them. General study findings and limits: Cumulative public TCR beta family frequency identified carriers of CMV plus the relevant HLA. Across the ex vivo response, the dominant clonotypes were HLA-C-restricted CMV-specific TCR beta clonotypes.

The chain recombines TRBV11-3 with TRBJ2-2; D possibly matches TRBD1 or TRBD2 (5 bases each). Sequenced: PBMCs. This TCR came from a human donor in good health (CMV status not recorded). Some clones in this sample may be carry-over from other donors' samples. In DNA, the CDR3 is TGTGCCAGCAGGAAGCCCGGGACGGGGAACACCGGGGAGCTGTTTTTT. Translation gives CASRKPGTGNTGELFF.